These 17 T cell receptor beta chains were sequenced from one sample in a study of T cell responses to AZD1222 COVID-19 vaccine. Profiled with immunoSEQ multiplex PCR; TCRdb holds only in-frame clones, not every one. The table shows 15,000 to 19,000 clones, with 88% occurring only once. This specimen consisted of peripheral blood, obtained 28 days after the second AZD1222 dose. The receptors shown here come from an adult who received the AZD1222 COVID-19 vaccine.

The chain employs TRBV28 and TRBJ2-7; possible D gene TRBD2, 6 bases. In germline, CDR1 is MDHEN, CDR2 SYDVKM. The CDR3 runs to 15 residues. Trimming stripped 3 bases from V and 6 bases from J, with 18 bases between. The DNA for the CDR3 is TGTGCCAGCAGTTTTTGGGGGACTCCTCAGGGCGAGCAGTACTTC. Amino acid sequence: CASSFWGTPQGEQYF.

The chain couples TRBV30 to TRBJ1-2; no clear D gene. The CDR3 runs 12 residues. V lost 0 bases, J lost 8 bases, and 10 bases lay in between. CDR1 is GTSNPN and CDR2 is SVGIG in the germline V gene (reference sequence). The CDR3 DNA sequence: TGTGCCTGGAGTGTACCAAATGGGGGCTACACCTTC. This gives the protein CAWSVPNGGYTF.

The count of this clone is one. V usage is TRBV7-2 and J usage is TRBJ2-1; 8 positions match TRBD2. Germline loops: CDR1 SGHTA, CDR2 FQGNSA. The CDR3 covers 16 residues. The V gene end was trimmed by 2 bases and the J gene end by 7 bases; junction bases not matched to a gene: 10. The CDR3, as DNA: TGTGCCAGCAGCTTAAGAGAAGGGCCGGGAGGGAATGAGCAGTTCTTC. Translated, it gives CASSLREGPGGNEQFF.

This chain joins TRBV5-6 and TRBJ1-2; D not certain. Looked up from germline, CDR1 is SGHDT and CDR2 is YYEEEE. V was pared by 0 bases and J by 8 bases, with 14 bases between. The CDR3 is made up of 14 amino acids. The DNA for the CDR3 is TGTGCCAGCAGCTTGGGAGGCGTTGATCGGGGCTACACCTTC. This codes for CASSLGGVDRGYTF.

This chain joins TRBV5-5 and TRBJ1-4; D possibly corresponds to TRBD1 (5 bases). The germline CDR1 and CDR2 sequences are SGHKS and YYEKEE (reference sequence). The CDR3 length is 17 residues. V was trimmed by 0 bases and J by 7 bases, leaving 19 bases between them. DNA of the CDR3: TGTGCCAGCAGCTTGGAGCCCCAGGGTCGCCCGGGTGAAAAACTGTTTTTT. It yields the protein CASSLEPQGRPGEKLFF.

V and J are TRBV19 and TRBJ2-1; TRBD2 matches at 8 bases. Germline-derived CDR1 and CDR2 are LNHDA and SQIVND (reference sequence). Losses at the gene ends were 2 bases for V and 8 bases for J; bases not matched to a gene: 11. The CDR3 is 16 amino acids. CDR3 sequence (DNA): TGTGCCAGTAGTATAAGGGCTAGCGGGCAAGGAGATGAGCAGTTCTTC. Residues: CASSIRASGQGDEQFF. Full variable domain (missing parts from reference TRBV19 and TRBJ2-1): DGGITQSPKYLFRKEGQNVTLSCEQNLNHDAMYWYRQDPGQGLRLIYYSQIVNDFQKGDIAEGYSVSREKKESFPLTVTSAQKNPTAFYLCASSIRASGQGDEQFFGPGTRLTVL.

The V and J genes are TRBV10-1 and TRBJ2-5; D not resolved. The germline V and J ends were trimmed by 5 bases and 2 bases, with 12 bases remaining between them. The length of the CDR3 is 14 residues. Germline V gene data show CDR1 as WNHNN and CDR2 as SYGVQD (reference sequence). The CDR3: CASSNAGTQETQYF. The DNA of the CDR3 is TGCGCCAGCAGTAACGCCGGAACTCAAGAGACCCAGTACTTC.

DNA for the CDR3: TGTGCCAGCAGTTTACGTTGGGAGCTGTTTTTT. Translating it yields CASSLRWELFF. V usage is TRBV28 and J usage is TRBJ2-2; D is unresolved. Deletions cut 2 bases from V and 9 bases from J, with 4 bases between. This CDR3 contains 11 residues. In germline, CDR1 is MDHEN, CDR2 SYDVKM.

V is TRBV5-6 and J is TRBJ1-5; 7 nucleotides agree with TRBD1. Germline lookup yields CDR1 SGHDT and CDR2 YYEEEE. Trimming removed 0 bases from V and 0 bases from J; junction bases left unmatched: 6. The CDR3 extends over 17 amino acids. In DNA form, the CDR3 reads TGTGCCAGCAGCTTGGCCAGGGGGGGGCTTAGCAATCAGCCCCAGCATTTT. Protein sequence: CASSLARGGLSNQPQHF.

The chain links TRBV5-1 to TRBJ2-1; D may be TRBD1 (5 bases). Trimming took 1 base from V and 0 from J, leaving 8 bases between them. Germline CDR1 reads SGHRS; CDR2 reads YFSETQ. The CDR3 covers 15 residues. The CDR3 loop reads CASSLTGSSYNEQFF. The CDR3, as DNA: TGCGCCAGCAGCTTGACAGGCAGCTCCTACAATGAGCAGTTCTTC.

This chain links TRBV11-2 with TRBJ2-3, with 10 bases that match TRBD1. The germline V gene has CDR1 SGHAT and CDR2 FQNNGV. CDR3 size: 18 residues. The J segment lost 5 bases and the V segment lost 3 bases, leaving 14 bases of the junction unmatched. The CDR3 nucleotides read TGTGCCAGCAGCTTGCACTGGACAGGGGGAGATAAGCAAGATACGCAGTATTTT. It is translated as CASSLHWTGGDKQDTQYF.

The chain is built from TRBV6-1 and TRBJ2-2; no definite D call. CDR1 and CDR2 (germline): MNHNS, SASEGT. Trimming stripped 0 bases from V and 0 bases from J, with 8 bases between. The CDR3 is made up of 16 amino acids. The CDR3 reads CASSEANLANTGELFF. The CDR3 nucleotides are TGTGCCAGCAGTGAAGCTAACCTAGCGAACACCGGGGAGCTGTTTTTT.

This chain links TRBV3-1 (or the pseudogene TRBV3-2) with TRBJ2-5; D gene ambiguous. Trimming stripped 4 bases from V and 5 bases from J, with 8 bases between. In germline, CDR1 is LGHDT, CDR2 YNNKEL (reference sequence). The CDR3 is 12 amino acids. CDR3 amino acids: CASSPSRETQYF. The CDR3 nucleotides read TGTGCCAGCAGCCCCTCTAGGGAGACCCAGTACTTC.

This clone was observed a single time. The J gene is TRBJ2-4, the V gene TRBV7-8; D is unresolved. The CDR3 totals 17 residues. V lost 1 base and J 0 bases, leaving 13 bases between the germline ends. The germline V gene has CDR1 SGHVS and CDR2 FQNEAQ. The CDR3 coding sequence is TGTGCCAGCAGCTTAGATACACAGACCGTAGCCAAAAACATTCAGTACTTC. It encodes CASSLDTQTVAKNIQYF.

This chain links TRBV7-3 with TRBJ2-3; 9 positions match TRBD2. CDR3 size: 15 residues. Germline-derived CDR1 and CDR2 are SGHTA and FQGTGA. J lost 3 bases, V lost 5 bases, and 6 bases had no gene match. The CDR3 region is CASSLFSGRTDTQYF. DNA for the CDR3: TGTGCCAGCAGCCTCTTTAGCGGGAGAACAGATACGCAGTATTTT.

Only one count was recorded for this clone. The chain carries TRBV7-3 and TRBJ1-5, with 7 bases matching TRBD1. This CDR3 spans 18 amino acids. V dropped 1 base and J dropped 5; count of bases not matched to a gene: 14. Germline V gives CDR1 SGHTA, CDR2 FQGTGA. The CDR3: CASSLKGEGQIMDQPQHF. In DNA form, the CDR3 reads TGTGCCAGCAGCTTAAAGGGGGAGGGACAGATCATGGATCAGCCCCAGCATTTT.

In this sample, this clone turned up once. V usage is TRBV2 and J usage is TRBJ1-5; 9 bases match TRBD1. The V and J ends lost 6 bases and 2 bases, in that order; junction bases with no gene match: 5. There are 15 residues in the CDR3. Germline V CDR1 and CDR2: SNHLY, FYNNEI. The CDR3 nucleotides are TGTGCCAGCAGCGCCGGGACAGGGCGCAATCAGCCCCAGCATTTT. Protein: CASSAGTGRNQPQHF.